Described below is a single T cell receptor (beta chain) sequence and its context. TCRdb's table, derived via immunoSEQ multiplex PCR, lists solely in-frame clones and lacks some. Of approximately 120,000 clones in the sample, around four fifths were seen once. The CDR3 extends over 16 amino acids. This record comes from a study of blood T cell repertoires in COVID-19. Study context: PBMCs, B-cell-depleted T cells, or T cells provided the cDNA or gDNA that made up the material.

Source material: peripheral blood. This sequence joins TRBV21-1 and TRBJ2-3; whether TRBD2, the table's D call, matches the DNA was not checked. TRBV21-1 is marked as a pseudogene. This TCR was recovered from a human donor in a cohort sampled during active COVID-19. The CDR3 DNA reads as TGTGCCAGCAGCACCCGACTAGCGGGGGGAACAGATACGCAGTATTTT. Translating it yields CASSTRLAGGTDTQYF.